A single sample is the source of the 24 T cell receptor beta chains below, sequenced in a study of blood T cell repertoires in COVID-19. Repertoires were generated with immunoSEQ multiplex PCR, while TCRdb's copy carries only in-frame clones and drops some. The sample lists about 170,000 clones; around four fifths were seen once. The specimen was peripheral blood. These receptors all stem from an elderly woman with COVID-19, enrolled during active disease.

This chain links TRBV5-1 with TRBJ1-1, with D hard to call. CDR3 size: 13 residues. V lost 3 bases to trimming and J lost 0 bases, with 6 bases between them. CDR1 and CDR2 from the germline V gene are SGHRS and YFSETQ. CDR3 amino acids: CASSSGMNTEAFF. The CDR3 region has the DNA TGCGCCAGCAGCTCGGGGATGAACACTGAAGCTTTCTTT.

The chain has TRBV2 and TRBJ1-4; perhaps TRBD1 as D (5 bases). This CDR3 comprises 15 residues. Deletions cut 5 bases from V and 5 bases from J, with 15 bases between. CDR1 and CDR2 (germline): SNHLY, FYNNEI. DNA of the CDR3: TGTGCCAGCAGTTTCGGAGGGGCGCGGAATGAAAAACTGTTTTTT. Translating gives CASSFGGARNEKLFF.

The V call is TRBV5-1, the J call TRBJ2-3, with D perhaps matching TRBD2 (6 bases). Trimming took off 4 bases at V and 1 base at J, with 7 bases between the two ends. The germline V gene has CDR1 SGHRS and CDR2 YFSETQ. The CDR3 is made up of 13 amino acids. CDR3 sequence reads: CASSPGGTDTQYF. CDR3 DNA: TGCGCCAGCAGCCCGGGAGGCACAGATACGCAGTATTTT.

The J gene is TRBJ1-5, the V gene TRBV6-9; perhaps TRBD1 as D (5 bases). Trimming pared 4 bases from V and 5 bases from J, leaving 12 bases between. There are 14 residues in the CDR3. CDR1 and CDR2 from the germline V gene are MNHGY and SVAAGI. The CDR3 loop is CASSSRGGHQPQHF. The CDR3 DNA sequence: TGTGCCAGCAGTTCTAGGGGCGGTCATCAGCCCCAGCATTTT.

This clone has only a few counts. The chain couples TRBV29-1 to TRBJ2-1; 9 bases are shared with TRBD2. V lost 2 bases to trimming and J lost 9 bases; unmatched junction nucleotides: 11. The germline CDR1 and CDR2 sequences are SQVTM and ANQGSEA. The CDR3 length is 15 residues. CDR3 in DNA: TGCAGCGTTGAAAAAGCGGGAGGAGTGTATGCTGAGCAGTTCTTC. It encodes CSVEKAGGVYAEQFF.

The chain's CDR3 is CASGLAPDTQYF. CDR3 sequence (DNA): TGTGCCAGCGGGCTAGCCCCAGATACGCAGTATTTT. The chain links TRBV2 to TRBJ2-3, with D maybe TRBD2 (5 bases). This CDR3 comprises 12 residues. The germline V and J ends were trimmed by 8 bases and 4 bases, with 10 bases remaining between them. CDR1 and CDR2 (germline): SNHLY, FYNNEI.

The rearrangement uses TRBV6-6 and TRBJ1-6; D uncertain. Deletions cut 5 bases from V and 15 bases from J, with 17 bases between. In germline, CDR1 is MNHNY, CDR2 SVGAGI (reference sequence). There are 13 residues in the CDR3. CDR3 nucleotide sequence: TGTGCCAGCAGTGAGATCCTAAAAAGCAACCTCCACTTT. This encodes CASSEILKSNLHF.

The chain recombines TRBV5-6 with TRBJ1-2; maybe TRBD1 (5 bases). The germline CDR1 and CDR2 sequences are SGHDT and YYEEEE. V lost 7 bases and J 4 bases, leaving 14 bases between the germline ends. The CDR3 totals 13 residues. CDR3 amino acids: CASSRVGGYGYTF. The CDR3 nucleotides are TGTGCCAGCTCCCGGGTGGGGGGCTATGGCTACACCTTC.

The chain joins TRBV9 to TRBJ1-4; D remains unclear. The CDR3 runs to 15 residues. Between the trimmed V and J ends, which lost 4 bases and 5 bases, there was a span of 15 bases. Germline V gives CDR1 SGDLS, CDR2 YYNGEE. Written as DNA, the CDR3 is TGTGCCAGCAGCAACCTCCGGGAATACAATGAAAAACTGTTTTTT. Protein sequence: CASSNLREYNEKLFF. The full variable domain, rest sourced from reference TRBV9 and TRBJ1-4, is DSGVTQTPKHLITATGQRVTLRCSPRSGDLSVYWYQQSLDQGLQFLIQYYNGEERAKGNILERFSAQQFPDLHSELNLSSLELGDSALYFCASSNLREYNEKLFFGSGTQLSVL.

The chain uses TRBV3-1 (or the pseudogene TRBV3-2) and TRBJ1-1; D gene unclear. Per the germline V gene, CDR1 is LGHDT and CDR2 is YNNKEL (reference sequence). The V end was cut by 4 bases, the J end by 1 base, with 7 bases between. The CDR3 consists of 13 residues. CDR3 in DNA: TGTGCCAGCAGCCGGACTTCGAACACTGAAGCTTTCTTT. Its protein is CASSRTSNTEAFF.

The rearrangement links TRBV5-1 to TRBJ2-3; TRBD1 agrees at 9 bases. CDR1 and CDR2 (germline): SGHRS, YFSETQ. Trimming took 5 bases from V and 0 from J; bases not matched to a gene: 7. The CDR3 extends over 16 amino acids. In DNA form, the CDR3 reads TGCGCCAGCAGTCGAGGGGACAGGGTGAGCACAGATACGCAGTATTTT. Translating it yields CASSRGDRVSTDTQYF.

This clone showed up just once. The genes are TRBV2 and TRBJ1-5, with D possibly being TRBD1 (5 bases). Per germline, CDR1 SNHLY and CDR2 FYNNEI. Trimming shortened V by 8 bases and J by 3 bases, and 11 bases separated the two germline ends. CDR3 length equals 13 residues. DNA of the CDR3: TGTGCCAGCGGGCCGGACATCAATCAGCCCCAGCATTTT. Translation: CASGPDINQPQHF.

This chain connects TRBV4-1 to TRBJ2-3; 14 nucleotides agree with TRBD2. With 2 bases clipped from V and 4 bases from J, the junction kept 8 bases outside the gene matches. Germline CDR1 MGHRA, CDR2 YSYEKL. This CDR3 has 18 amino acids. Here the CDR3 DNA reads TGCGCCAGCAGCCAATCCGGACTAGCGGGGGGACTGGCAGATACGCAGTATTTT. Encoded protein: CASSQSGLAGGLADTQYF.

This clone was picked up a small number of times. The CDR3 nucleotides read TGTGCCAGCAGCTTACCCACAGGGGTCGAGGGAAACACCATATATTTT. Encoded protein: CASSLPTGVEGNTIYF. The chain uses TRBV7-9 and TRBJ1-3; TRBD1 matches at 7 bases. V shed 2 bases, J shed 4 bases, and the junction held 8 bases outside the gene matches. The CDR3 is made up of 16 amino acids. Germline V lookup: CDR1 SEHNR, CDR2 FQNEAQ (reference sequence).

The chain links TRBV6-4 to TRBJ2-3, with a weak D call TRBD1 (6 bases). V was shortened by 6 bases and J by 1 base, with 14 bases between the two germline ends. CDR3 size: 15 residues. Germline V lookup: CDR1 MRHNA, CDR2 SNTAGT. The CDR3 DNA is TGTGCCAGCAGAGACACCAACAGGGGCACAGATACGCAGTATTTT. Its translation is CASRDTNRGTDTQYF.

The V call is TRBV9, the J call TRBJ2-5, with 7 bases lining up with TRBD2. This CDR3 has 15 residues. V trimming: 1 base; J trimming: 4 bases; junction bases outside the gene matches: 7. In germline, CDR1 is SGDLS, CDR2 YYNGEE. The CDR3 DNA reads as TGTGCCAGCAGCGTATTGGCGGGAGACGGAGAGACCCAGTACTTC. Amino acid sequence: CASSVLAGDGETQYF.

The CDR3 here is CASSLIVEQFF. CDR3 DNA sequence: TGTGCCAGCAGTTTAATCGTTGAGCAGTTCTTC. The chain links TRBV12-3 or TRBV12-4 to TRBJ2-1; unclear D gene. The CDR3 consists of 11 residues. V lost 2 bases and J lost 9, with 5 bases in between.

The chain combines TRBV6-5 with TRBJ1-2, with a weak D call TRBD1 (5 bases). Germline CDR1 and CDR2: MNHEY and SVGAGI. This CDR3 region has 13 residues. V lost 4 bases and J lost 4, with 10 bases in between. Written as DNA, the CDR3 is TGTGCCAGCAGTTGGGGACTCAGCTATGGCTACACCTTC. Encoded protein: CASSWGLSYGYTF.

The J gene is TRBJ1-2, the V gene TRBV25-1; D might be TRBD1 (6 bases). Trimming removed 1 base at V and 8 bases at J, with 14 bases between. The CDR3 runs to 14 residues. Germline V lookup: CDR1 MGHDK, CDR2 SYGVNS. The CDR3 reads CASSESLGARGYTF. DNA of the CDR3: TGTGCCAGCAGTGAATCGTTGGGGGCTCGGGGCTACACCTTC.

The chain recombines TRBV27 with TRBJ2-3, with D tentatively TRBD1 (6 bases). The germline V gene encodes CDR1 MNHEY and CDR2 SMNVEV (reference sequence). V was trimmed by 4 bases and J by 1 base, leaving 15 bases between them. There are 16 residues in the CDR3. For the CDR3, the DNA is TGTGCCAGCAGTTCCCAACAGGGATCGGGCACAGATACGCAGTATTTT. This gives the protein CASSSQQGSGTDTQYF.

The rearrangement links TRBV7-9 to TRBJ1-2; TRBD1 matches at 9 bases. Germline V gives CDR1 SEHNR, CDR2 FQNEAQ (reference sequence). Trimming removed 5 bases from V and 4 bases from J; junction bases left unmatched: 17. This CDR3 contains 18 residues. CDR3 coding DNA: TGTGCCAGCAGCGCACCGCCGGGACAGGGTATCCGCGGCTATGGCTACACCTTC. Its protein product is CASSAPPGQGIRGYGYTF.

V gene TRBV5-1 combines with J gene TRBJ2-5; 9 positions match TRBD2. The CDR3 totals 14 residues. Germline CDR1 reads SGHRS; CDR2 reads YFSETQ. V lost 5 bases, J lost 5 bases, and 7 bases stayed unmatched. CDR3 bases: TGCGCCAGCAGAACGGGACTAGCTGCGGAGACCCAGTACTTC. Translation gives CASRTGLAAETQYF. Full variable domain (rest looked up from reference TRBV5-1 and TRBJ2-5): KAGVTQTPRYLIKTRGQQVTLSCSPISGHRSVSWYQQTPGQGLQFLFEYFSETQRNKGNFPGRFSGRQFSNSRSEMNVSTLELGDSALYLCASRTGLAAETQYFGPGTRLLVL.

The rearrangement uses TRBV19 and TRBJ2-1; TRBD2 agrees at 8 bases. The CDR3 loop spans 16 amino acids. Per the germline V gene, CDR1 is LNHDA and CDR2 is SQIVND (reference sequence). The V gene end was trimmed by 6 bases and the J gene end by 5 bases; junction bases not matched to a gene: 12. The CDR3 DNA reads TGTGCCAGTAGCCGCCTCACTAGCGGTCATCACAATGAGCAGTTCTTC. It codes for CASSRLTSGHHNEQFF.

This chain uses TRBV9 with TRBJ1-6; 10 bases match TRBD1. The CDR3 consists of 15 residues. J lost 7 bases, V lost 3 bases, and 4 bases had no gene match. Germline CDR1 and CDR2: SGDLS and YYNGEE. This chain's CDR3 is CASSALGQGNSPLHF. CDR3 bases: TGTGCCAGCAGCGCCTTGGGACAGGGGAATTCACCCCTCCACTTT.